The 15 T cell receptor beta chains below come from one sample, sequenced in a study of shared clonotypes between healthy human individuals. Sequenced by immunoSEQ multiplex PCR; TCRdb stores in-frame clones only, minus some. The sample lists roughly 2.1 million clones, about 93% occurring once. CD45RO-negative, CCR7-selected cells formed the naive CD8 fraction, which excluded terminally differentiated effector memory CD45RA+ cells. The sequenced sample consisted of naive CD8+ T cells from PBMCs. Every receptor here comes from a man aged 18 to 30 in good health. Some clones in this sample may be carry-over from other donors' samples.

V and J are TRBV15 and TRBJ2-1, with 8 bases aligning to TRBD1. Germline loops: CDR1 LNHNV, CDR2 YYDKDF (reference sequence). This CDR3 has 15 residues. Losses at the gene ends were 4 bases for V and 10 bases for J; bases not matched to a gene: 12. CDR3 nucleotides: TGTGCCACCAGCAACTTCCTTGGACAGGGTACCGAGCAGTTCTTC. This codes for CATSNFLGQGTEQFF.

This sequence joins TRBV4-1 and TRBJ1-5; D uncertain. V was cut by 0 bases and J by 4 bases, with 10 bases left in between. Germline V CDR1 and CDR2: MGHRA, YSYEKL. The CDR3 has 15 residues. The CDR3 DNA follows: TGCGCCAGCAGCCAAGACGGAGGCCGTAATCAGCCCCAGCATTTT. This codes for CASSQDGGRNQPQHF.

The V call is TRBV7-9, the J call TRBJ1-6; TRBD1 aligns across 9 bases. Germline assignment: CDR1 SEHNR and CDR2 FQNEAQ (reference sequence). The CDR3 has 16 amino acids. V lost 3 bases to trimming and J lost 9 bases; unmatched junction nucleotides: 9. The CDR3 loop reads CASSLGGQGAGSPLHF. Written as DNA, the CDR3 is TGTGCCAGCAGCTTGGGGGGACAGGGAGCCGGTTCACCCCTCCACTTT.

The chain has TRBV11-3 and TRBJ2-7; D may correspond to TRBD1 or TRBD2 (5 bases each). Germline lookup yields CDR1 SGHNT and CDR2 YENEEA. There are 14 residues in the CDR3. Trimming left V 5 bases short and J 3 bases short, with 14 bases between. CDR3: CASSERSGHYEQYF. DNA of the CDR3: TGTGCCAGCAGCGAGAGGTCGGGGCACTACGAGCAGTACTTC.

The chain combines TRBV5-1 with TRBJ2-7; 12 bases align to TRBD2. V shed 4 bases and J 0 bases; nucleotides not matched to a gene: 11. CDR3 size: 18 residues. Germline CDR1 and CDR2: SGHRS and YFSETQ. The CDR3 nucleotides are TGCGCCAGCAGCCCCCCGAGCGGACTAGCGGGGACCTCCTACGAGCAGTACTTC. It codes for CASSPPSGLAGTSYEQYF.

The chain has TRBV9 and TRBJ2-7; TRBD1 matches at 7 bases. Germline assignment: CDR1 SGDLS and CDR2 YYNGEE. The V segment lost 3 bases and the J segment 6 bases; nucleotides outside the gene matches: 6. This CDR3 comprises 13 residues. CDR3 sequence: CASSARQGSEQYF. The CDR3 region has the DNA TGTGCCAGCAGCGCCCGACAGGGCTCCGAGCAGTACTTC.

The sample holds one count of this clone. The chain is built from TRBV19 and TRBJ2-2, with 9 bases matching TRBD2. Germline V gene lookup returns CDR1 LNHDA and CDR2 SQIVND (reference sequence). J lost 5 bases, V lost 7 bases, and 17 bases had no gene match. The CDR3 contains 18 residues. The CDR3 protein is CASTPVFAGGPRTGELFF. The CDR3 DNA reads as TGTGCCAGTACCCCGGTTTTTGCGGGAGGGCCTCGGACCGGGGAGCTGTTTTTT.

The chain couples TRBV19 to TRBJ2-7; 12 bases map to TRBD1. Germline V lookup: CDR1 LNHDA, CDR2 SQIVND (reference sequence). The length of the CDR3 is 15 residues. The V and J ends lost 6 bases and 1 base, in that order; junction bases with no gene match: 4. In DNA, the CDR3 is TGTGCCAGTAGCGGGACAGGGGGCTTTTCCTACGAGCAGTACTTC. Amino acid sequence: CASSGTGGFSYEQYF. The variable domain in full, completed from reference TRBV19 and TRBJ2-7, reads DGGITQSPKYLFRKEGQNVTLSCEQNLNHDAMYWYRQDPGQGLRLIYYSQIVNDFQKGDIAEGYSVSREKKESFPLTVTSAQKNPTAFYLCASSGTGGFSYEQYFGPGTRLTVT.

The chain carries TRBV19 and TRBJ1-1; D gene unclear. The ends were cut back, 7 bases at V and 1 base at J, with 13 bases in the middle. The V gene's germline CDR1 is LNHDA and CDR2 SQIVND (reference sequence). CDR3 length: 14 amino acids. CDR3 DNA sequence: TGTGCCAGTACCCCAGGACTGTGGAACACTGAAGCTTTCTTT. The encoded protein is CASTPGLWNTEAFF.

The chain has TRBV4-1 and TRBJ2-5; D gene unclear. The V end was cut by 0 bases, the J end by 5 bases, with 13 bases between. The CDR3 extends over 15 amino acids. CDR1 and CDR2 from the germline V gene are MGHRA and YSYEKL. The CDR3 reads CASSQDVWGGETQYF. CDR3 sequence (DNA): TGCGCCAGCAGCCAAGATGTCTGGGGTGGGGAGACCCAGTACTTC.

With regard to this clone: This sample includes further DNA sequences coding for the same CDR3. This chain's CDR3 is CASAPGPFYEQYF. The CDR3 bases are TGTGCCAGCGCCCCGGGGCCTTTTTACGAGCAGTACTTC. The genes are TRBV27 and TRBJ2-7; D may be TRBD1 or TRBD2 (5 bases each). Germline V gene data show CDR1 as MNHEY and CDR2 as SMNVEV (reference sequence). Trimming pared 8 bases from V and 4 bases from J, leaving 15 bases between. The CDR3 consists of 13 residues.

V usage is TRBV9 and J usage is TRBJ2-3, with D hard to call. This CDR3 has 14 amino acids. Germline CDR1 is SGDLS and CDR2 is YYNGEE. Trimming pared 3 bases from V and 6 bases from J, leaving 14 bases between. The CDR3 nucleotides are TGTGCCAGCAGCGAGACCGTTGTTGCTGATACGCAGTATTTT. Residues: CASSETVVADTQYF.

This clone was observed a handful of times. The chain is built from TRBV18 and TRBJ2-1; tentatively, D is TRBD2 (6 bases). The CDR3 is 13 amino acids. Germline CDR1 and CDR2: KGHSH and LQKENI. With 5 bases removed from V and 8 bases from J, the gap between germline ends came to 13 bases. CDR3 loop: CASSETRGYEQFF. DNA for the CDR3: TGTGCCAGCTCAGAGACTAGAGGCTATGAGCAGTTCTTC.

V and J are TRBV27 and TRBJ2-1; no firm D call. V shed 1 base and J shed 8 bases, with 9 bases lying between them. This CDR3 region has 13 residues. The V gene's germline CDR1 is MNHEY and CDR2 SMNVEV (reference sequence). In nucleotides, the CDR3 is TGTGCCAGCAGTTTATTAGCTTTGGATGAGCAGTTCTTC. Amino acid sequence: CASSLLALDEQFF.

This chain connects TRBV19 to TRBJ2-7; no clear D gene. Germline CDR1 is LNHDA and CDR2 is SQIVND (reference sequence). The CDR3 sequence is 14 residues long. V lost 3 bases to trimming and J lost 5 bases, with 14 bases between them. The chain's CDR3 is CASSIPARLHEQYF. CDR3 DNA: TGTGCCAGTAGTATCCCCGCCCGACTCCACGAGCAGTACTTC. The whole variable domain, remainder taken from reference TRBV19 and TRBJ2-7, is DGGITQSPKYLFRKEGQNVTLSCEQNLNHDAMYWYRQDPGQGLRLIYYSQIVNDFQKGDIAEGYSVSREKKESFPLTVTSAQKNPTAFYLCASSIPARLHEQYFGPGTRLTVT.